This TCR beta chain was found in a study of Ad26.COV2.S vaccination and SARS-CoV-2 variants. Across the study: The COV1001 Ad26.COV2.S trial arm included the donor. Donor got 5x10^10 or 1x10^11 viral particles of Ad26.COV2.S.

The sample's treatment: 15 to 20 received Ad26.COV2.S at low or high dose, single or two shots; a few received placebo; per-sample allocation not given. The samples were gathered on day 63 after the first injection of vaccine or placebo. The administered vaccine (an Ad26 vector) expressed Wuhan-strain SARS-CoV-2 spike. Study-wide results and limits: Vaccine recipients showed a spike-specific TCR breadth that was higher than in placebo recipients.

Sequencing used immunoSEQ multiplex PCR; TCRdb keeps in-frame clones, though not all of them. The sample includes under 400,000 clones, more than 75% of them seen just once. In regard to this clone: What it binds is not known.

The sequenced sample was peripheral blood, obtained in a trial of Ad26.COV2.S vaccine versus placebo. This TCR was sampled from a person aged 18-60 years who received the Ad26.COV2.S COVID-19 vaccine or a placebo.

The CDR3 DNA sequence: TGTGCCAGCGGTGGATATCAGCCCCAGCATTTT. It encodes CASGGYQPQHF. J is TRBJ1-5 and V is TRBV27; D gene unclear. The CDR3 extends over 11 amino acids. Germline-derived CDR1 and CDR2 are MNHEY and SMNVEV (reference sequence). V was cut by 8 bases and J by 5 bases, with 7 bases left in between.